This entry concerns a single T cell receptor (beta chain). These data belong to a study of early T cells in non-severe SARS-CoV-2 infection. The library protocol tagged individual cDNA molecules with unique molecular identifiers. From the 5' RACE reads, TCRdb called clonotypes with MiXCR, one entry per CDR3 protein. This sample has roughly 70,000 distinct CDR3 sequences, with around 13% found just once. V was pared by 3 bases and J by 2 bases, with 8 bases between. This CDR3 is 14 amino acids long. Sequencing was performed on whole blood. The sequence was collected from an adult who was a healthcare worker with PCR-confirmed SARS-CoV-2 infection or an uninfected control (not recorded which). This chain joins TRBV12-3 or TRBV12-4 and TRBJ2-1; possible D gene TRBD1, 5 bases. This CDR3 is CASSFREAYNEQFF. The CDR3, as DNA: TGTGCCAGCAGTTTCAGGGAAGCCTACAATGAGCAGTTCTTC.